The entry that follows covers one T cell receptor (beta chain) sequence. Its antigen is unknown. Base qualities were left out, and no much larger clone turns up one base away. The entry originates in a study of vaccination and CD4 T cells after COVID-19 (dated by TCRdb to between 2021 and 2024). Notes on the research overall: Six males and four females were included in the convalescent cohort, with two Hispanic individuals, seven Caucasians, two Asians and one multiracial person represented. Participants got two doses of the Pfizer-BioNTech BNT162b2 vaccine (n=8) or two doses of the Moderna mRNA-1273 vaccine (n=2). Post-COVID blood samples from convalescent patients were collected a median of around 100 days after diagnosis, with a range of 35 to 161 days. The time from the second vaccine dose to post-vaccine blood sampling had a median of approximately 72 days and ranged from roughly 12 to 250 days. Overlapping spike peptide pools from SARS-CoV-2 and from the common cold coronaviruses HCoV-NL63, HCoV-OC43 and HCoV-229E were used as culture stimuli. Control cultures used a CEFX viral epitope pool as positive control, an HIV-1 Nef peptide pool as negative control, or no peptide. In ten to eleven COVID-19 convalescent patients and several infection-naive healthy vaccine recipients, researchers compared the spike-specific CD4+ TCR repertoire from before mRNA vaccination with the repertoire from after. Memory CD4+ T cell crossreactivity between SARS-CoV-2 and common cold coronavirus spike proteins was assessed at the TCR clonotype level in an earlier paper using these donors.

General findings and caveats noted by the study authors: The median number of SARS-CoV-2-reactive clonotypes rose from 20 to 25 after infection to roughly 38 after vaccination, but the change was not significant. Relatively few convalescent patients were included in the study, and early timepoints after natural infection were not analyzed. In convalescent patients, nearly all vaccine-specific clones (304 of 307) were found to be mono-reactive for SARS-CoV-2 spike rather than cross-reactive with common cold coronaviruses. Among the post-vaccine SARS-CoV-2-reactive clones in convalescent patients, a median approximately 86% showed up only after vaccination, which suggests vaccine-specific priming.

The library was obtained by PCR. TCR sequencing of DNA from cultured CD4+ T cells used the Oncomine TCR Beta short-read assay at the Johns Hopkins FTIC core. The QIAamp micro DNA kit was used to extract genomic DNA from the cultured CD4+ T cells. Oncomine TCR Beta libraries from cultured CD4+ T cells were pooled with unique dual indexes and sequenced on an Illumina iSeq 100. The published analysis was carried out like this. Non-productive sequences were removed, and CDR3s that did not start with C, did not end with F or W, or were shorter than 7 amino acids were discarded. Antigen-specific clonotypes were identified using the MANAFEST web application through comparison of peptide-stimulated wells with reference and other culture wells. An FDR below 0.05, an odds ratio above 5, and a productive frequency above 0.1% in at least two of three replicate wells were required for clones to be considered positive. A clonotype counted as cross-reactive if it showed significant expansion both in the SARS-CoV-2 spike wells and in at least one common cold coronavirus spike condition. Similarity between CDR3 sequences was evaluated in R version 3.6.1 using Levenshtein distances (stringdist) and unrooted phylogenetic trees (ape). TCRdb took the public reads, trimmed them with fastp at Q25, ran MiXCR for clone calling and kept in-frame beta chains. Here each entry gathers all rows of one CDR3 protein and keeps the most common genes and DNA. These V and J calls are TCRdb output, not the study's own analysis. Across this sample there are about 9,500 distinct CDR3 sequences, with about 40% seen only once. The ten top clones hold about 15% of the sample.

Trimmed from V: 1 base; trimmed from J: 7 bases; junction bases lacking a gene match: 1. CDR1 is given as DFQATT and CDR2 as SNEGSKA, both from the germline V gene (reference sequence). The CDR3 sequence holds 13 residues, the cysteine and phenylalanine included. CDR3 DNA is the only sequence kept; it has 39 bases, read in frame from the first base. The sample's treatment or condition, from its label and the paper: roughly 10-day PBMC culture with coronavirus spike peptide pools or control peptides (ViraFEST assay). CD4+ T cells from unexposed donors were collected before the COVID-19 pandemic (2011-2018). To expand antigen-specific T cells with peptide pools and then pick out the expanded clonotypes through TCR sequencing, the study relied on the ViraFEST assay. Each well held approximately 2 million PBMCs cultured in IMDM containing approximately 5% human AB serum and around 9.2 IU/ml IL-2, with about 10 ug/ml peptide pools added. On days 3 and 7, half of the culture medium was replaced with fresh IL-2-containing medium. Once the cells had been in culture for around nine days, the EasySep CD4+ T cell isolation kit was used to isolate CD4+ T cells by negative selection. As cell numbers permitted, CD4+ T cells from unexposed donors were tested for reactivity to SARS-CoV-2 S and N and to four common cold coronavirus spike pools. PBMCs were separated from whole blood using Ficoll-Paque Plus gradient centrifugation and then either used fresh or cryopreserved at -140C. In general, triplicate wells were set up for every culture condition. The leukapheresis product used for the unexposed donors was purchased from a commercial source.

This receptor was obtained from a human donor in good health. The specimen was CD4+ T cells from blood, cultured in vitro. This sequence uses TRBV20-1 and TRBJ1-4; TRBD1 matches 9 bases in the middle. CDR3 region: CSARGTGVEKLFF. At the DNA level, the sequence is TGCAGTGCTAGAGGGACAGGGGTTGAAAAACTGTTTTTT.